This T cell receptor (beta chain) was sequenced in a study of identical twins. Findings and limits, study-wide: Where out-of-frame alpha sequences were twin-shared, they showed excess low generation probability.

cDNA molecules carried unique molecular identifiers, and template switching added a universal primer site. TCRdb reprocessed the 5' RACE reads via MiXCR and lists one record per CDR3 protein. Of approximately 590,000 distinct CDR3 sequences listed, 7.5% to 10% are singletons. This clonotype turned up a few times. Its target is not known. The CDR3 spans 17 residues. The germline gives CDR1 ENHRY, CDR2 SYGVKD. The junction had 5 bases not matched to a gene; V was cut back by 2 bases and J by 2 bases. Every donor was a healthy Caucasian. The sample also formed part of further work on yellow fever vaccine responses in identical twins. That report notes: Reported findings indicate that twins' vaccine T cell responses seemed partially convergent, partially personalized.

Sequencing was performed on PBMCs. This chain connects TRBV10-3 to TRBJ2-1; TRBD2 matches 11 bases. The receptor comes from a woman younger than 30 in good health. The CDR3 DNA is TGTGCCATCAGTGAGCGGGCTAGCGGGGGGACCTACAATGAGCAGTTCTTC. Translating it yields CAISERASGGTYNEQFF.